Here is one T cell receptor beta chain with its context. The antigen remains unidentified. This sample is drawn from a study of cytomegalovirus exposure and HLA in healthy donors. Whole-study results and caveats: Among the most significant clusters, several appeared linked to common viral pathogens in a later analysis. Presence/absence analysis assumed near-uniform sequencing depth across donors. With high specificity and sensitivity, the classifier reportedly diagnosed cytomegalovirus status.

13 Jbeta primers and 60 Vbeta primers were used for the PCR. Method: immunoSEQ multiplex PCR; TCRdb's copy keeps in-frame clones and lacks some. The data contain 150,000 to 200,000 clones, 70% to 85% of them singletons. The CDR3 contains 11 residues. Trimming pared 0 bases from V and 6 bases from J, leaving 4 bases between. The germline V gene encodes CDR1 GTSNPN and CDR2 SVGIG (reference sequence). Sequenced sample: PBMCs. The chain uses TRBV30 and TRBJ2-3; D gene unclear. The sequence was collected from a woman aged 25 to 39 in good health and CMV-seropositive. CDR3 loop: CAWSVQDTQYF. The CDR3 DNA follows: TGTGCCTGGAGTGTACAGGATACGCAGTATTTT.